This T cell receptor beta chain was observed in a study of OX40 agonist ivuxolimab in advanced cancers. This CDR3 comprises 14 residues. V lost 0 bases to trimming and J lost 4 bases, with 7 bases between them. Per the germline V gene, CDR1 is LGHNA and CDR2 is YSLEER. Profiling relied on immunoSEQ multiplex PCR, and the TCRdb table lists in-frame clones only, not all of them. The table shows about 29,000 clones, with 80% to 95% occurring only once. This clonotype was obtained from an adult with an advanced solid tumor such as melanoma, head and neck, liver or kidney cancer. The J gene is TRBJ2-1, the V gene TRBV4-3; TRBD1 is a possible D gene (5 bases). The starting material was CD4+ or CD8+ T cells sorted from blood, obtained in a trial of the OX40 agonist ivuxolimab. CDR3 loop: CASSQDRQYNEQFF. In DNA, the CDR3 is TGCGCCAGCAGCCAAGACCGACAGTACAATGAGCAGTTCTTC.